This record covers a single TCR beta chain. This sample is part of a study of T cell changes during pregnancy in multiple sclerosis. Germline V gene lookup returns CDR1 SGDLS and CDR2 YYNGEE. The CDR3 totals 14 residues. V lost 3 bases to trimming and J lost 4 bases, with 14 bases between them. This table comes from immunoSEQ multiplex PCR, and its TCRdb copy is limited to in-frame clones, with some not included. The data show tens of thousands of clones, with about nine tenths seen just once and around 0.49% held by the top ten. This receptor was obtained from a female donor with multiple sclerosis, enrolled in a pregnancy study. The source material was CD4+ T cells from peripheral blood mononuclear cells, sampled in the third trimester of pregnancy. The rearrangement uses TRBV9 and TRBJ2-7; TRBD1 might be the D (6 bases). CDR3 sequence reads: CASSATTGRYEQYF. The CDR3 nucleotides are TGTGCCAGCAGCGCAACGACAGGCAGATACGAGCAGTACTTC.